Below, 10 T cell receptor beta chains from the same sample are listed, as sequenced in a study of metastatic and nonmetastatic thyroid tumors. TCRdb called clones again from the PCR reads with MiXCR. The data contain 12,000 to 15,000 clones, almost 30% of them seen just once; the ten biggest clones take up roughly 4.2%. Until they underwent thyroid surgery, no patient had received any treatment. Material for sequencing was blood. The receptors originated from a female donor with papillary thyroid cancer or a benign thyroid nodule (not recorded which). Some clones in this sample may be carry-over from other donors' samples.

Ten or more counts support this clone. J is TRBJ1-4 and V is TRBV2; TRBD1 aligns across 10 bases. The V segment lost 6 bases and the J segment 7 bases; nucleotides outside the gene matches: 5. The CDR3 consists of 14 residues. The germline CDR1 and CDR2 sequences are SNHLY and FYNNEI. CDR3 in DNA: TGTGCCAGCAGAACTGGACAGGGGGGTGAAAAACTGTTTTTT. It specifies CASRTGQGGEKLFF.

Regarding this clone: This CDR3 is missing its conserved last phenylalanine or tryptophan, likely due to a read error. The chain uses TRBV5-6 and TRBJ1-2; TRBD1 matches at 7 bases. Germline V gene lookup returns CDR1 SGHDT and CDR2 YYEEEE. CDR3 size: 14 residues. This CDR3 reads CASSFWDRNFGYTL. The CDR3 bases are TGTGCCAGCAGCTTTTGGGACAGAAACTTTGGCTACACCTTA.

By its share, this clone is medium-sized. The gene calls are TRBV6-2 or TRBV6-3 and TRBJ2-7; D remains ambiguous. Germline loops: CDR1 MNHEY, CDR2 SVGEGT. V lost 2 bases and J lost 3, with 5 bases in between. The CDR3 loop spans 12 amino acids. As DNA, the CDR3 is TGTGCCAGCAGTTACGACGACTACGAGCAGTACTTC. Its protein is CASSYDDYEQYF.

The chain couples TRBV11-1 to TRBJ2-7; perhaps TRBD1 as D (6 bases). Germline V gene data show CDR1 as SGHAT and CDR2 as FQDESV (reference sequence). The CDR3 covers 17 residues. V lost 6 bases and J lost 7, with 28 bases in between. As DNA, the CDR3 is TGTGCCAGCAGTTATCCCCAAGTCGGGACAAGAGGGGTTGAGCAGTACTTC. This translates into CASSYPQVGTRGVEQYF.

This clone is termed medium-sized. The rearrangement links TRBV12-3 or TRBV12-4 to TRBJ2-1; tentatively, D is TRBD1 (6 bases). The CDR3 sequence is 17 residues long. Trimming stripped 5 bases from V and 0 bases from J, with 17 bases between. The CDR3 DNA sequence: TGTGCCAGCAGTGGGGGCCTAGGAATTAACTCCTACAATGAGCAGTTCTTC. Its protein product is CASSGGLGINSYNEQFF.

This clone is medium-sized by share. The CDR3 region has the DNA TGTGCCAGCAGCGGTAACAGGGGAAACACTGAAGCTTTCTTT. Residues: CASSGNRGNTEAFF. V gene TRBV7-2 combines with J gene TRBJ1-1; 7 bases align to TRBD1. The CDR3 totals 14 residues. V shed 5 bases, J shed 2 bases, and the junction held 5 bases outside the gene matches. Germline CDR1 reads SGHTA; CDR2 reads FQGNSA.

This clone is medium-sized (0.01 to 0.1%). The V gene is TRBV27, the J gene TRBJ2-7; a possible D gene is TRBD2 (6 bases). CDR1 and CDR2 from the germline V gene are MNHEY and SMNVEV (reference sequence). Trimming left V 3 bases short and J 5 bases short, with 8 bases between. CDR3 length: 12 residues. The CDR3 coding sequence is TGTGCCAGCAGTTTGGGGGGAGACGAGCAGTACTTC. It specifies CASSLGGDEQYF.

This clone was seen repeatedly, ten times or more. Possible read error: a much larger clone is one base away. The rearrangement links TRBV6-2 or TRBV6-3 to TRBJ2-1; 7 nucleotides align to TRBD2. The CDR3 is made up of 16 amino acids. Per germline, CDR1 MNHEY and CDR2 SVGEGT. J was trimmed by 3 bases and V by 5 bases; bases with no gene match: 10. CDR3 sequence (DNA): TGTGCCAGCAGTCGAAATCCTGGCGGGAGCTACAATGAGCAGTTCTTC. Protein: CASSRNPGGSYNEQFF.

J is TRBJ2-1 and V is TRBV2, with D maybe TRBD2 (7 bases). CDR1 is SNHLY, CDR2 FYNNEI, per germline. The CDR3 extends over 13 amino acids. V was trimmed by 9 bases and J by 2 bases, leaving 11 bases between them. CDR3 protein: CASRGRAYNEQFF. CDR3 DNA: TGTGCCAGTAGGGGGAGGGCCTACAATGAGCAGTTCTTC.

The chain joins TRBV6-5 to TRBJ2-1; the match to TRBD1 covers 10 bases. Germline V lookup: CDR1 MNHEY, CDR2 SVGAGI. The J segment lost 6 bases and the V segment lost 5 bases, leaving 10 bases of the junction unmatched. CDR3 length equals 16 residues. The CDR3 nucleotides read TGTGCCAGCAGTCACGCCGGGACAGGGGACTCCAATGAGCAGTTCTTC. Translation: CASSHAGTGDSNEQFF.